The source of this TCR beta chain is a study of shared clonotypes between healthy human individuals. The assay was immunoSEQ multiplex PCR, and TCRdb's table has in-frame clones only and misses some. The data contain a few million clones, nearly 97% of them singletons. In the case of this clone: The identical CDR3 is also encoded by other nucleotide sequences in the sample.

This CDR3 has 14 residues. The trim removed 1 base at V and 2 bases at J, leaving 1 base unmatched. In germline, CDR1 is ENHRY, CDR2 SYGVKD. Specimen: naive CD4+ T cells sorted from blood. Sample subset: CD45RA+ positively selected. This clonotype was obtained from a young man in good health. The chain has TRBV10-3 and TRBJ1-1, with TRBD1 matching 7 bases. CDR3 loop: CAISEYRGNTEAFF. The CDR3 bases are TGTGCCATCAGTGAGTACAGGGGCAACACTGAAGCTTTCTTT.